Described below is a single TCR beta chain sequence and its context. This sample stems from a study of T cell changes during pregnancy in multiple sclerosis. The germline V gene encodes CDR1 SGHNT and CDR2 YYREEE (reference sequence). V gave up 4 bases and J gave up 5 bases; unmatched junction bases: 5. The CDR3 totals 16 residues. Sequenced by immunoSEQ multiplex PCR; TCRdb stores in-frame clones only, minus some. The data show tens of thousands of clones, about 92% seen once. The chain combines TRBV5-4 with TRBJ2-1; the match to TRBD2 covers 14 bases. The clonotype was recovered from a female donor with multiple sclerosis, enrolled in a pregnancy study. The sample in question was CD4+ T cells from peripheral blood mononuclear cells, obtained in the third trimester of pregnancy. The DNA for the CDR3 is TGTGCCAGCAGCCCCGGGACTAGCGGGAGTAACAATGAGCAGTTCTTC. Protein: CASSPGTSGSNNEQFF. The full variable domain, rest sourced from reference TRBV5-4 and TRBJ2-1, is ETGVTQSPTHLIKTRGQQVTLRCSSQSGHNTVSWYQQALGQGPQFIFQYYREEENGRGNFPPRFSGLQFPNYSSELNVNALELDDSALYLCASSPGTSGSNNEQFFGPGTRLTVL.